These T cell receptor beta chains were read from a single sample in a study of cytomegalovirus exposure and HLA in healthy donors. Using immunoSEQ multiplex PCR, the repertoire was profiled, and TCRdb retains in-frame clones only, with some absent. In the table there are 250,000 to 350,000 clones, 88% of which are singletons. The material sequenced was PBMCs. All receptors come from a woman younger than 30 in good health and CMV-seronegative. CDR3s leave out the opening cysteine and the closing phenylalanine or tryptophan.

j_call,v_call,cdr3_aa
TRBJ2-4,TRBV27,ASRPSGTGKNIQY
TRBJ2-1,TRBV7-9,ASRSNNEQF
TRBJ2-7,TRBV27,ASRTPGQAYEQY
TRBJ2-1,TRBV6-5,ASSSLANEQF
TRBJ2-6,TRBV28,ASSPRIRSRGGSGANVLT
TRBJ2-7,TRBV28,ASRGQGKSEQY
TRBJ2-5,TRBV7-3,ASSLRAAGGPWAETQY
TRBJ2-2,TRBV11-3,ASSLLNTGELF
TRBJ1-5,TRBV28,ASSLFLSYSNQPQH
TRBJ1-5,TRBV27,ASSPSGGGQGFSQPQH
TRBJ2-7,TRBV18,ASSQDTVAYEQY
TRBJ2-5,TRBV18,ASSRETRPETQY
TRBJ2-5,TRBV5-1,ASSLAQVGTQY
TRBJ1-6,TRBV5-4,ASSFRVINSPLH
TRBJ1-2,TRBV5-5,ASSLTDREDGYT
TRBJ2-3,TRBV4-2,ASRGTRAGTDTQY
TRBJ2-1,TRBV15,ATSRDHGYEQF
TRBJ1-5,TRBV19,ASSIGTGYSNQPQH
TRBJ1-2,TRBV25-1,ASSEGTGVNGYT
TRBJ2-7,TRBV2,ASRSWAGVTYEQY
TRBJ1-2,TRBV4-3,ASSSHREINYGYT
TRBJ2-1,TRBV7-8,ASSRRDRPGLASGNEQF
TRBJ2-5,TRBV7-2,ASSHGGRAEETQY
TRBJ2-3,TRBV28,ASSSSTGQGADTQY
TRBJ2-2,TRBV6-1,ASSEDGTHRDGRYTGELF
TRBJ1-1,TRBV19,ASSIPGQDTEAF
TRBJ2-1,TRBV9,ASSATNNEQF
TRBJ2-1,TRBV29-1,SVWGGPVYSGSYNEQF
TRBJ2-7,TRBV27,ASSLLGATYEQY
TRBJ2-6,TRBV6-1,ASSDQAGGPPGANVLT
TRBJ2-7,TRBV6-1,ASSSAAYEQY
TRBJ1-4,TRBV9,ASSTSGYSNEKLF
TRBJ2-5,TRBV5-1,ASSSDRGIQETQY
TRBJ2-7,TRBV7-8,ASSPTGGEISYEQY
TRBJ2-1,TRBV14,ASSQRTGSHYNEQF
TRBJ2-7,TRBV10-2,ASIATGPSYEQY
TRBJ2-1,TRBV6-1,ASREFNEQF
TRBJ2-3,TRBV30,AWSRTSGTTDTQY
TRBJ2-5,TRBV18,ASSPPSAPGETQY
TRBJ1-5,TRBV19,ASSETGYQPQH
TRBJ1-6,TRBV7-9,ASSLGATGGDSPLH
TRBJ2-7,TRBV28,ASSRRQYVVEQY
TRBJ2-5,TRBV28,ASSYRLAGVFETQY
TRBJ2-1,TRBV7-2,ASSFTRSSYNEQF
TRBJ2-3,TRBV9,ASSVSGTSTDTQY
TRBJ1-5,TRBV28,ASSLRFPGERQPQH
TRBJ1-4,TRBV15,ATSLRGLTNEKLF
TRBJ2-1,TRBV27,ASSRGGGTYNEQF
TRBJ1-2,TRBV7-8,ASSLDATGASYGYT
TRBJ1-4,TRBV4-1,ASSPGQGQAKLF
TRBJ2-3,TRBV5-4,ASSTTSGASTDTQY